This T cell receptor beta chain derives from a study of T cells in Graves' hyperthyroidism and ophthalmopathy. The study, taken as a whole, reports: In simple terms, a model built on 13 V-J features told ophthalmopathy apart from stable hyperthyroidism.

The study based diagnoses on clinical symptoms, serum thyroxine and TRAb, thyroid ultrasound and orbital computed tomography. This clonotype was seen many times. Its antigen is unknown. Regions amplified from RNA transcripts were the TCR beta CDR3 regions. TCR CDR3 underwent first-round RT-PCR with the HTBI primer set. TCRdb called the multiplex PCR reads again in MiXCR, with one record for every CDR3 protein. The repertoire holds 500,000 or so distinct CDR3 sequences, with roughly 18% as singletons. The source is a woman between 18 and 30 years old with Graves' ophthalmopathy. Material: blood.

The CDR3 nucleotides read TGTGCCAGCAGTGAAGGGGGATCTGGAAACACCATATATTTT. Amino acids: CASSEGGSGNTIYF. The rearrangement links TRBV2 to TRBJ1-3; no firm D call. This CDR3 spans 14 amino acids. V lost 1 base to trimming and J lost 1 base, with 5 bases between them. Germline V gene data show CDR1 as SNHLY and CDR2 as FYNNEI.